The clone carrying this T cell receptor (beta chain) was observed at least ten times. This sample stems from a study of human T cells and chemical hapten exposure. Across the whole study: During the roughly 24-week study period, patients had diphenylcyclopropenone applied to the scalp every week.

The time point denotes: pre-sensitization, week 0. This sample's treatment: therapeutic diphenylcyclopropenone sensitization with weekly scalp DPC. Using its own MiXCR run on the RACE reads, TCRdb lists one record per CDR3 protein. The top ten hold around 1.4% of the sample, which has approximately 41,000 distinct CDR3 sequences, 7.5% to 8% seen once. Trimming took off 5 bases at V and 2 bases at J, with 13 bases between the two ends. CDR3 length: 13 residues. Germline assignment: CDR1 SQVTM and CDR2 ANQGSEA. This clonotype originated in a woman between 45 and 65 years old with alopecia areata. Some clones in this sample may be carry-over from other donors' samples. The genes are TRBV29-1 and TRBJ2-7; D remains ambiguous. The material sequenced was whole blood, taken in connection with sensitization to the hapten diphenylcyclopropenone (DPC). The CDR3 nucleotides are TGCAGCGTTAGGTCTAGTGCTACCTACGAGCAGTACTTC. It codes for CSVRSSATYEQYF.